This paragraph covers one TCR beta chain sequence. Generated by immunoSEQ multiplex PCR, the TCRdb table keeps only in-frame clones and is missing some. This sample carries 200,000 or so clones, 87% of them seen once, and the ten largest clones take 1.9%. This sample was taken from a study of blood T cell repertoires in COVID-19. Study at large: Sites across the United States, Italy and Spain contributed samples from acute and convalescent COVID-19.

Unmatched junction bases numbered 5, after V lost 8 bases and J lost 2 bases. CDR1 is MNHEY, CDR2 SMNVEV, per germline (reference sequence). This CDR3 is 13 amino acids long. What was sequenced was peripheral blood. The TCR sequence derives from a man aged 35 to 55 with active or convalescent COVID-19. The J gene is TRBJ2-7, the V gene TRBV27; 8 positions match TRBD1. In DNA, the CDR3 is TGTGCCAGCGGCGACAGGGGTCCCTACGAGCAGTACTTC. This encodes CASGDRGPYEQYF.